This TCR beta chain derives from a study of beta chain features in type 1 diabetes (dated by TCRdb to 2016 to 2018). For the study in its entirety: Mean age, gender distribution, total cell number and subset yield did not differ between patients and healthy donors. In the study, TCRB repertoires of sorted circulating CD4+ T cell subsets from recently diagnosed type 1 diabetes patients were compared with those of matched healthy donors. Naive and central memory subsets were obtained from all 30 or so donors, but regulatory and stem cell-like memory subsets were isolated from only 8 patients and 8 healthy donors. Across all samples, some 99 million sorted cells were examined, and cell number per subset correlated strongly with RNA yield. Study-wide findings and limitations: HLA sub-analyses involved small numbers of individuals, so any influence of HLA type on TCRB rearrangement remained unresolved. A moderate but significant shortening of TCRB CDR3 length was observed in type 1 diabetes patients in all four CD4+ subsets. Because cDNA rather than genomic DNA was sequenced, highly expressing activated cells could have been over-represented, although no difference in activation and CD3 levels was found between groups. Fewer insertions and more nucleotide deletions at VDJ recombination sites were observed in patients with type 1 diabetes, implying thymic rearrangement abnormalities. Shorter templates might have been favored by PCR, but patient and control samples were amplified and corrected together, so both groups would have been affected equally by any skew. Naive, central memory and regulatory TCRB repertoires appeared to be more similar among patients than among healthy donors.

From each donor, a single peripheral blood sample of about 100 mL on average was drawn into heparinised tubes. Naive, central memory, regulatory and stem cell-like memory CD4+ T cells were sorted on a BD FACSAria II using a panel including CD45RO, CCR7, CD25, CD127, CD95 and CD27. A purity above 98% was achieved for all sorted populations. PBMCs were isolated immediately by Lymphoprep density gradient centrifugation and stained directly without culture. So that batch effects would be minimized, each experiment stained and sorted samples in pairs, pairing one healthy donor with one patient. The entire amount of isolated RNA was reverse transcribed using the High Capacity cDNA Reverse Transcription Kit, so the sequenced TCRB transcripts were expressed ones. Naive, central memory and regulatory T cell samples underwent deep immunoSEQ sequencing, averaging around 3.6 million total reads per sample. Sorted cells were lysed in RLT buffer and RNA was extracted with DNase-treated RNeasy Micro or Mini kits, depending on cell number. Each cell subset was processed on its own to prevent cross-contamination, while patient and healthy donor samples were processed together. The immunoSEQ multiplex PCR was used to amplify TCRB sequences from cDNA, generating 87-bp fragments that spanned the CDR3 region. Sequencing of the amplicons was done on the Illumina HiSeq platform. As for the original processing: Synthetic template baselines were used to correct PCR bias computationally, reads within Hamming distance 2 were collapsed together, and singletons that could not be merged were discarded. Reads were aligned against IMGT so that V, D and J genes, CDR3 length and insertions or deletions at six rearrangement sites could be assigned. Within each subset, clonotype counts were normalized to sorted cell number, after which true diversity and Gini coefficients were computed with the tcR R package. The overlap coefficient, calculated on TCRB nucleotide sequences, was used to quantify repertoire sharing. Out-of-frame TCRB sequences from naive cells were analyzed as a proxy for the pre-selection repertoire. TCRdb mirrors the immuneACCESS table, restricted to in-frame sequences. Some clones are absent from its copies; in checked studies, under half trace to an unresolved V gene, and the reason for the others is unknown. V and J calls and clone size are those listed in that table; D and trimming were worked out from the DNA. In this sample the table shows approximately 150,000 clones, approximately 62% of which occur a single time. About 0.091% of the sample belongs to the ten largest clones.

About this clone: Its antigen is currently not known. Per-nucleotide qualities are absent, and no much larger clonotype sits a single base away.

This sequence originates from a man under 40 with type 1 diabetes. Sequencing was performed on naive CD4+ T cells from blood. Reading the label with the study, this specimen's cell subset or site is: true naive CD4+ T cells.

The sequence in DNA is TGTGCCAGCAGCTTTAGACAGGACCAAGAGACCCAGTACTTC. The encoded protein is CASSFRQDQETQYF. The rearrangement combines TRBV13 with TRBJ2-5; TRBD1 could be the D gene, as 6 bases match. The trim is 3 bases for V and 0 bases for J, with a gap of 8 bases between the germline ends. From the germline V gene (reference sequence), CDR1 is PRHDT and CDR2 is FYEKMQ. The CDR3 holds 14 amino acids from the cysteine to the phenylalanine. Just the 42-base CDR3 DNA is kept, in frame starting at base 1.